This TCR beta chain was retrieved from a study of cytomegalovirus exposure and HLA in healthy donors. General observations from the study: Exclusion as indistinguishable affected some V segments, including TRBV6-2 and TRBV6-3.

Remarks on this clone: What it binds is not known.

Every donor was a healthy person donating bone marrow. Use of 60 Vbeta and 13 Jbeta primers characterized the PCR. The protocol was immunoSEQ multiplex PCR, while the TCRdb copy is restricted to in-frame clones and leaves out a portion. The data hold about 82,000 clones, with 70% to 80% observed a single time. The CDR3 is 14 amino acids. V was shortened by 8 bases and J by 1 base, with 14 bases between the two germline ends. CDR1 and CDR2 from the germline V gene are SGHDN and FVKESK. The chain joins TRBV14 to TRBJ1-1; no firm D call. This sequence originates from a man aged 45-60 years in good health and CMV-seronegative. Sequencing was done on a sample of PBMCs. Here the CDR3 reads CASRGDPKNTEAFF. In DNA form, the CDR3 reads TGTGCCAGCCGAGGAGATCCTAAGAACACTGAAGCTTTCTTT.